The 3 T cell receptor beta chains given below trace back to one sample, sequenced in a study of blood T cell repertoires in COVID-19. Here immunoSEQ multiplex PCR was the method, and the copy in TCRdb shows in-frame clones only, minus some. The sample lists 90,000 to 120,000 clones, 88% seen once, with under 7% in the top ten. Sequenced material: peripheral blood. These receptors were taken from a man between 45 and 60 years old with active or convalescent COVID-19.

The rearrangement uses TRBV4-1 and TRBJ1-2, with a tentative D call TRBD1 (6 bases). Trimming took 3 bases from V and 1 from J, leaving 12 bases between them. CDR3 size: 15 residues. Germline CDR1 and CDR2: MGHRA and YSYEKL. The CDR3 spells CASSQGQLINYGYTF. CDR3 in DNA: TGCGCCAGCAGCCAGGGACAACTAATTAACTATGGCTACACCTTC.

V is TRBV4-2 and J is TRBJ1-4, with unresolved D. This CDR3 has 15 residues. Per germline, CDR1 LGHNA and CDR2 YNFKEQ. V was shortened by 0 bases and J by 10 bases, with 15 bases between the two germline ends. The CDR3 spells CASSQEDSTVGKLFF. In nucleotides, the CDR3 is TGTGCCAGCAGCCAAGAGGATAGCACTGTGGGAAAACTGTTTTTT.

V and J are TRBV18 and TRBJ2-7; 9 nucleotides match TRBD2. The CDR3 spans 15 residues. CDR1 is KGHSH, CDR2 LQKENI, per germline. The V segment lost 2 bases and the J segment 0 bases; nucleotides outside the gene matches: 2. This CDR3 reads CASSPISGSSYEQYF. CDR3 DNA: TGTGCCAGCTCACCAATTAGCGGGAGCTCCTACGAGCAGTACTTC.